The present TCR beta chain was sequenced within a study of blood T cell repertoires in COVID-19 (dated by TCRdb to 2020 to 2022). In the study overall: Samples from collaborators originated in the United States, Italy and Spain and spanned both the acute and convalescent phases of COVID-19. Deeply sampled blood TCRbeta repertoires from subjects exposed to, actively infected with, or recovered from COVID-19 were included in the dataset. Sample metadata almost always included a de-identified subject ID, COVID-19 status, age in years and sex. Samples came from the ongoing ImmuneRACE study (first 160 participants) plus 1,254 subjects from 6 global collaborators. A freely available public database, intended as a resource for researchers studying the immune response to SARS-CoV-2, is where the repertoires were released. Where available, HLA class I and class II types were obtained from metadata supplied by the sample provider rather than from assay-based typing. The prospective study material was composed of cDNA or gDNA derived from T cells, B-cell-depleted T cells, or PBMCs.

In the prospective study, participants were roughly 18 to 90 years old, resided in approximately 22 geographic areas of the United States, and were enrolled through a virtual design. To assign participants to cohorts, the prospective study relied on clinical history that participants themselves reported in a screening survey and a study questionnaire. Recovered participants in ImmuneRACE Cohort 3 were defined as having two consecutive negative NP/OP PCR tests, clearance from a healthcare professional, or resolution of symptoms. In the prospective study, mobile phlebotomists collected whole blood, serum and a nasopharyngeal or oropharyngeal swab from each participant. Over a roughly two-month period, participants in the prospective study had the option of providing additional blood draws and questionnaires. Before DNA extraction, prospective study blood samples were shipped either frozen or at room temperature.

Inclusive of the bounding cysteine and phenylalanine, the CDR3 is 15 residues long. Just the 45-base CDR3 DNA is kept, in frame starting at base 1. The germline V gene sets CDR1 to LGHNA and CDR2 to YNFKEQ. Trimming accounts for 2 bases at V and 5 bases at J, while the number of junction bases matched to no gene is 9. General findings and caveats noted by the study authors: Clinical and demographic metadata were provided uncurated, with the amount varying by source and participant.

About this clone: There is no known antigen for this receptor. No much larger clonotype is one base removed from it; base qualities were not supplied.

TCRbeta CDR3 regions were amplified from genomic DNA by means of the immunoSEQ Assay, a bias-controlled multiplex PCR. The original pipeline was this. The number of nucleated cells in each sample was estimated by amplification of reference gene primers within the assay. To quantify the absolute abundance of each unique TCRbeta CDR3 rearrangement, sequence reads were collapsed and filtered. For each sample, productive Simpson clonality was calculated by taking the square root of Simpson's diversity index across productive rearrangements. The table comes from immuneACCESS by way of TCRdb, which keeps in-frame sequences with V and J called. Part of the clones is missing from these tables; in studies checked, under half for an unresolved V gene and the rest for unknown reasons. V and J calls and clone size are as listed in that table; D and trimming were resolved from the DNA. The sample table holds 260,000 or so clones, of which 65% to 90% were seen once. The ten largest clonotypes hold about a sixth of the sample.

The sample was PBMCs or T cells enriched from blood (not recorded which). Recombination linked TRBV4-2 to TRBJ2-7, and TRBD1 matches 7 of the central bases. The TCR originated in a man between 18 and 35 years old who had recovered from COVID-19. CDR3 loop: CASSQPDRALHEQYF. The DNA sequence follows: TGTGCCAGCAGCCAACCAGACAGGGCTCTCCACGAGCAGTACTTC.